This T cell receptor (beta chain) was recorded in a study of cytomegalovirus exposure and HLA in healthy donors. The CDR3 totals 16 residues. Germline V lookup: CDR1 MDHEN, CDR2 SYDVKM. V trimming: 7 bases; J trimming: 4 bases; junction bases outside the gene matches: 10. Primers for the PCR totalled 60 Vbeta and 13 Jbeta. TCRdb keeps only in-frame clones here, not all; method: immunoSEQ multiplex PCR. The sample has some 95,000 clones, about 82% seen once. This rearrangement joins TRBV28 to TRBJ2-1; 10 positions match TRBD2. The TCR originated in a man aged 30 to 45 in good health and CMV-seronegative. Specimen: PBMCs. The CDR3 DNA sequence: TGTGCCAGCATGAGGACCGGGACTAGCGTATACAATGAGCAGTTCTTC. Protein: CASMRTGTSVYNEQFF.